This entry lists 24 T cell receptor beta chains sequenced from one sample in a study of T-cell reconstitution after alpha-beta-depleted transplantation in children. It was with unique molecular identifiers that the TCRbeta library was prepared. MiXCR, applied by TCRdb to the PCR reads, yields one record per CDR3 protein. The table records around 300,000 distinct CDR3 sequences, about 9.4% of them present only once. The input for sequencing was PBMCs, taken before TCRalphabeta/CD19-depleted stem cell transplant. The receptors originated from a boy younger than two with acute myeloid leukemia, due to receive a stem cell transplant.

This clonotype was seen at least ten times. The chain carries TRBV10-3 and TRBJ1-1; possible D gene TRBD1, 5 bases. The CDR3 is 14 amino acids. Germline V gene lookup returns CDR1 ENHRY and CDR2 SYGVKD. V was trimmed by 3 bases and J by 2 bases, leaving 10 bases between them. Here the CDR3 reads CAISERGHNTEAFF. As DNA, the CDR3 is TGTGCCATCAGTGAACGGGGCCACAACACTGAAGCTTTCTTT.

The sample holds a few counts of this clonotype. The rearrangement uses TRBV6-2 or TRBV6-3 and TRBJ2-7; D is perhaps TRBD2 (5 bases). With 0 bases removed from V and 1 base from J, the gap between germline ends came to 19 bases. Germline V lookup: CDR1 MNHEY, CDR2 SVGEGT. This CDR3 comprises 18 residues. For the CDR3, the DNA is TGTGCCAGCAGTTACTCGAGAGAGCCTAGCTCAATTTCCTACGAGCAGTACTTC. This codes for CASSYSREPSSISYEQYF.

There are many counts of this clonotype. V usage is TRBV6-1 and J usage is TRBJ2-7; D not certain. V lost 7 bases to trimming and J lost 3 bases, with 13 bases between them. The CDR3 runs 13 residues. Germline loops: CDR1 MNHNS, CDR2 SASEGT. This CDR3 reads CASTETAGYEQYF. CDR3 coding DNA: TGTGCCAGCACCGAAACCGCCGGCTACGAGCAGTACTTC.

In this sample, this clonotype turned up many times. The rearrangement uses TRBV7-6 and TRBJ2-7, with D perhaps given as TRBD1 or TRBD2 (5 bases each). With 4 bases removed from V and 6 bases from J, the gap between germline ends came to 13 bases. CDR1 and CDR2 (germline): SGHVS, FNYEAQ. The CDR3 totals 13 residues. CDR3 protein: CASSSLQGAEQYF. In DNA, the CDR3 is TGTGCCAGCAGCTCCCTTCAGGGAGCCGAGCAGTACTTC.

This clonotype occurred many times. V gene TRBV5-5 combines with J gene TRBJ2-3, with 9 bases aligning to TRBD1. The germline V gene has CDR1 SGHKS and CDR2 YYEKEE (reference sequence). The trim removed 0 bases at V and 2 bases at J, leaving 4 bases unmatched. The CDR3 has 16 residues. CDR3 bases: TGTGCCAGCAGCTTGGGTGGGACAGGGATCACAGATACGCAGTATTTT. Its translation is CASSLGGTGITDTQYF.

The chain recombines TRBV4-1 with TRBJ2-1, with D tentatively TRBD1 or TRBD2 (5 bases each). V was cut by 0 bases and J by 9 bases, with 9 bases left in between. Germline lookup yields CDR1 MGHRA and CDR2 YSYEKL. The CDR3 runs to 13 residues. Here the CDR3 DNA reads TGCGCCAGCAGCCAAGATCGTGGGACTGAGCAGTTCTTC. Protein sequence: CASSQDRGTEQFF.

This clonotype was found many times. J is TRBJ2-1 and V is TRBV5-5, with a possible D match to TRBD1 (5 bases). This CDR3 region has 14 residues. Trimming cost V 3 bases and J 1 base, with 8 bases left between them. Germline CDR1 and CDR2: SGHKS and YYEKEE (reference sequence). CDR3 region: CASSSTVSYNEQFF. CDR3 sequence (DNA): TGTGCCAGCAGCTCGACAGTGTCCTACAATGAGCAGTTCTTC.

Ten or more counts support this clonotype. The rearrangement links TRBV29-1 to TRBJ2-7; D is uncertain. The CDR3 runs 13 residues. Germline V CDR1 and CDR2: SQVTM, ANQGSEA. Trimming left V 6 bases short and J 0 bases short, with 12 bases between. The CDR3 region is CSVLQTASYEQYF. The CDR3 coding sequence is TGCAGCGTCCTACAGACGGCCTCCTACGAGCAGTACTTC.

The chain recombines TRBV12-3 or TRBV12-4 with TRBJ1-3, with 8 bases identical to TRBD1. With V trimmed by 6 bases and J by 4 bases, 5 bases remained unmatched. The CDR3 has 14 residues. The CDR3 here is CASSPYRGGNTIYF. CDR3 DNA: TGTGCCAGCAGCCCTTACAGGGGGGGAAACACCATATATTTT.

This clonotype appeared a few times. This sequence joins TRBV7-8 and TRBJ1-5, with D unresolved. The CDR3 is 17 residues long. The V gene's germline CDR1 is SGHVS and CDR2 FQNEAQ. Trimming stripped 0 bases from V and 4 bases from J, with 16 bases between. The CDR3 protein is CASSLAINLRANQPQHF. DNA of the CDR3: TGTGCCAGCAGCTTAGCAATAAATCTGAGGGCTAATCAGCCCCAGCATTTT.

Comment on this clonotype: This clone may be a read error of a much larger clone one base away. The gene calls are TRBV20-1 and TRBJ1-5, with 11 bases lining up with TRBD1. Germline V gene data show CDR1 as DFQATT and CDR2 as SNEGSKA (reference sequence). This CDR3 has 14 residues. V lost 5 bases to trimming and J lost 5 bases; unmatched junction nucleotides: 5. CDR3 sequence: CSAGQGAGDQPQHF. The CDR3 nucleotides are TGCAGTGCTGGACAGGGGGCAGGGGATCAGCCCCAGCATTTT.

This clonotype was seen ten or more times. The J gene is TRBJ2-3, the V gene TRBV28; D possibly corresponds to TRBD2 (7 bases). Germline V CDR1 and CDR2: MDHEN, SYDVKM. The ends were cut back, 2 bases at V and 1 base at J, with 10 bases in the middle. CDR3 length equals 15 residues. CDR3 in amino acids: CASSLGGAGTDTQYF. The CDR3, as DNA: TGTGCCAGCAGTTTAGGGGGGGCCGGCACAGATACGCAGTATTTT.

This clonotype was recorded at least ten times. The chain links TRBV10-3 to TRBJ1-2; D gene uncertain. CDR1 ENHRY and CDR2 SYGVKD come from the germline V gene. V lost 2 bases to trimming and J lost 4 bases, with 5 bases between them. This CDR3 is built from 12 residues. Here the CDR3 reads CAISEALYGYTF. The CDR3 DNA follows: TGTGCCATCAGTGAGGCTCTCTATGGCTACACCTTC.

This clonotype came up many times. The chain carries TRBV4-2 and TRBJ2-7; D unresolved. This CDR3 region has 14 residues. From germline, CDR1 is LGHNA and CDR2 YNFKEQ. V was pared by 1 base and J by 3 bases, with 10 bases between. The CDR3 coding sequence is TGTGCCAGCAGCCAAGGGTTAGGGAACTACGAGCAGTACTTC. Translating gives CASSQGLGNYEQYF.

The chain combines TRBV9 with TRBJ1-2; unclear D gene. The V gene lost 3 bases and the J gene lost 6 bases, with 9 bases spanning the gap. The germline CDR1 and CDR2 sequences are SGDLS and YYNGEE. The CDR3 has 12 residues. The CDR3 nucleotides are TGTGCCAGCAGCGGGGGTGAGGATGGCTACACCTTC. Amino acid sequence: CASSGGEDGYTF.

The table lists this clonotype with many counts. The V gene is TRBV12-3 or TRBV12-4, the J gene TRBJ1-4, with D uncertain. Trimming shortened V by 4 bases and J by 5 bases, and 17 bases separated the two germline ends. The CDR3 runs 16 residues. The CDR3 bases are TGTGCCAGCAGTTGTGTATTATGTCAGGAGAATGAAAAACTGTTTTTT. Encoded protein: CASSCVLCQENEKLFF.

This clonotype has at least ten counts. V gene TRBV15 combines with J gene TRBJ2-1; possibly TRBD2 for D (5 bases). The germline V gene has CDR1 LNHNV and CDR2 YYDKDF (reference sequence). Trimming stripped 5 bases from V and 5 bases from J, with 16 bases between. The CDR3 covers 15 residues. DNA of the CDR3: TGTGCCACCAGCTCGGAGGCCTCGGGAAACAATGAGCAGTTCTTC. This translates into CATSSEASGNNEQFF.

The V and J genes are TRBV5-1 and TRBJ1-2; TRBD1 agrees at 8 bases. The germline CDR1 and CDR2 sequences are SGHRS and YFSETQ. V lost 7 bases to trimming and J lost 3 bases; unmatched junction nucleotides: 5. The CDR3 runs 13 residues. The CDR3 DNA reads TGCGCCAGCGTCTTGACAGGGGACTATGGCTACACCTTC. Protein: CASVLTGDYGYTF.

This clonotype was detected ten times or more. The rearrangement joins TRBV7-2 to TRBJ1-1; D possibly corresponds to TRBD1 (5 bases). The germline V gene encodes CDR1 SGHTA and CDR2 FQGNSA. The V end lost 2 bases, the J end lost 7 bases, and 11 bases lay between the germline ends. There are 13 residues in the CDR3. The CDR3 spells CASSLPGFIEAFF. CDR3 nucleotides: TGTGCCAGCAGCTTACCAGGGTTTATTGAAGCTTTCTTT. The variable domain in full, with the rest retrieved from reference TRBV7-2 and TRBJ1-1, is GAGVSQSPSNKVTEKGKDVELRCDPISGHTALYWYRQSLGQGLEFLIYFQGNSAPDKSGLPSDRFSAERTGGSVSTLTIQRTQQEDSAVYLCASSLPGFIEAFFGQGTRLTVV.

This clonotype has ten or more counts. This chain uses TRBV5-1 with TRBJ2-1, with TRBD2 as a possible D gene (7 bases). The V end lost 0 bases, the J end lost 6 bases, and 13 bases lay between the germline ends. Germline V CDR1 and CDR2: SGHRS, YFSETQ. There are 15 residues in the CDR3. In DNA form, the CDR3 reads TGCGCCAGCAGCTTGGTGGGGGGGCCGGGCAATGAGCAGTTCTTC. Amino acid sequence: CASSLVGGPGNEQFF.

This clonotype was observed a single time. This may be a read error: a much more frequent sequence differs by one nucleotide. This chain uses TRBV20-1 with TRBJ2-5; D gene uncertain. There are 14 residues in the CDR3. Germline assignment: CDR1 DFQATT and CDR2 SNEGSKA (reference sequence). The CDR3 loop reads CSARAPPNVESQYF. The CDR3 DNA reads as TGCAGTGCTAGAGCCCCGCCGAACGTAGAGAGCCAGTACTTC.

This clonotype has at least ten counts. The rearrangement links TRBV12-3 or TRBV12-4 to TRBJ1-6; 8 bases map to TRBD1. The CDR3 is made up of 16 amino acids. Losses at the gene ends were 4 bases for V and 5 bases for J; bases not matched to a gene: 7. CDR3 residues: CASSWDRRENNSPLHF. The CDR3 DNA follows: TGTGCCAGCAGTTGGGACAGGAGGGAAAATAATTCACCCCTCCACTTT.

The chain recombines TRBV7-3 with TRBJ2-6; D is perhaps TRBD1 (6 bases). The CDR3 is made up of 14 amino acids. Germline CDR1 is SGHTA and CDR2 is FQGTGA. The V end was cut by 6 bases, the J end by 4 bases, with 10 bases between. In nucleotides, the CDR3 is TGTGCCAGCAGGGCAGGGGCCGGGGCCAACGTCCTGACTTTC. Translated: CASRAGAGANVLTF. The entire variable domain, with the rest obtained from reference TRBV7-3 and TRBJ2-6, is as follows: GAGVSQTPSNKVTEKGKYVELRCDPISGHTALYWYRQSLGQGPEFLIYFQGTGAADDSGLPNDRFFAVRPEGSVSTLKIQRTERGDSAVYLCASRAGAGANVLTFGAGSRLTVL.

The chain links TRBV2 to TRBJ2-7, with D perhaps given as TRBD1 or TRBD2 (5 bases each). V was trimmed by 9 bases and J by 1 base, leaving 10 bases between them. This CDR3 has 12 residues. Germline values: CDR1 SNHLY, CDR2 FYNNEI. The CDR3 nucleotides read TGTGCCAGGGGGGACGGTTCCTACGAGCAGTACTTC. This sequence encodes CARGDGSYEQYF.